Each of the 32 T cell receptor beta chains below was sequenced from the same sample in a study of blood T cells in healthy people across ages. A second about 7 to 12 cycle PCR used barcoded and J-beta primers. TCRdb re-derived calls from the 5' RACE reads in MiXCR, one entry per CDR3 protein. The table has approximately 810,000 distinct CDR3 sequences, 29% seen once. The sample consisted of blood. These receptors were collected from an elderly woman in good health.

The chain has TRBV18 and TRBJ2-7; 7 nucleotides line up with TRBD2. Germline assignment: CDR1 KGHSH and CDR2 LQKENI. The CDR3 has 16 residues. V shed 10 bases and J 2 bases; nucleotides not matched to a gene: 17. The CDR3 region has the DNA TGTGCCACCTCCAATCCTCGGGGGGTAAGGCCCTACGAGCAGTACTTC. It translates to CATSNPRGVRPYEQYF.

In its sample, this clonotype was seen many times. The J gene is TRBJ1-2, the V gene TRBV20-1; no clear D. V was pared by 6 bases and J by 4 bases, with 9 bases between. Germline V lookup: CDR1 DFQATT, CDR2 SNEGSKA (reference sequence). The CDR3 consists of 11 residues. CDR3 DNA sequence: TGCAGTGCCTGGGCCGGCTATGGCTACACCTTC. It yields the protein CSAWAGYGYTF.

This clonotype was observed many times. The CDR3 DNA follows: TGTGCCAGCAGAGGACAGGAAGCTAACTATGGCTACACCTTC. Translating gives CASRGQEANYGYTF. The rearrangement uses TRBV6-6 and TRBJ1-2, with 7 bases lining up with TRBD1. J was trimmed by 0 bases and V by 6 bases; bases with no gene match: 4. Germline CDR1 MNHNY, CDR2 SVGAGI (reference sequence). The CDR3 length is 14 residues.

This clonotype was recorded at least ten times. This chain connects TRBV6-2 or TRBV6-3 to TRBJ2-3; 8 nucleotides match TRBD2. Unmatched junction bases numbered 10, after V lost 8 bases and J lost 3 bases. There are 15 residues in the CDR3. Per the germline V gene, CDR1 is MNHEY and CDR2 is SVGEGT. The CDR3 loop reads CASRGSGVRTDTQYF. DNA of the CDR3: TGTGCCAGCCGGGGTAGCGGGGTGAGGACAGATACGCAGTATTTT.

This clonotype was seen many times. V usage is TRBV7-2 and J usage is TRBJ2-1; 7 bases match TRBD2. In germline, CDR1 is SGHTA, CDR2 FQGNSA. The V and J ends lost 6 bases and 10 bases, in that order; junction bases with no gene match: 18. The CDR3 contains 16 residues. CDR3 DNA: TGTGCCAGCAGTCTTGAAACCGGGACTAACTTTAGGGAGCAGTTCTTC. Its translation is CASSLETGTNFREQFF.

This chain's CDR3 is CASSYSQGGTEAFF. CDR3 nucleotide sequence: TGTGCCAGCAGTTACTCACAGGGCGGGACTGAAGCTTTCTTT. The chain is built from TRBV6-2 or TRBV6-3 and TRBJ1-1, with D maybe TRBD1 (6 bases). The CDR3 runs to 14 residues. Trimming left V 0 bases short and J 5 bases short, with 10 bases between. In germline, CDR1 is MNHEY, CDR2 SVGEGT.

This clonotype was recorded a few times. The gene calls are TRBV14 and TRBJ1-6; tentative D call: TRBD1 (5 bases). The CDR3 has 14 amino acids. Germline V gene data show CDR1 as SGHDN and CDR2 as FVKESK. V was trimmed by 2 bases and J by 6 bases, leaving 8 bases between them. For the CDR3, the DNA is TGTGCCAGCAGCCAAAACAGGCTTAATTCACCCCTCCACTTT. Its protein is CASSQNRLNSPLHF.

In this sample, this clonotype turned up many times. The genes are TRBV6-6 and TRBJ2-5; D uncertain. This CDR3 contains 14 residues. Between the trimmed V and J ends, which lost 6 bases and 1 base, there was a span of 12 bases. Germline values: CDR1 MNHNY, CDR2 SVGAGI (reference sequence). CDR3 nucleotides: TGTGCCAGCAGAGAATTGGGTCTCCAAGAGACCCAGTACTTC. Amino acid sequence: CASRELGLQETQYF.

This clonotype was picked up many times. The chain joins TRBV10-3 to TRBJ2-3; D is perhaps TRBD1 (5 bases). Germline V gene data show CDR1 as ENHRY and CDR2 as SYGVKD. The CDR3 contains 14 residues. The germline V and J ends were trimmed by 3 bases and 4 bases, with 11 bases remaining between them. CDR3 sequence: CAISDRVGSDTQYF. CDR3 coding DNA: TGTGCCATCAGTGACAGGGTGGGCTCAGATACGCAGTATTTT.

The chain employs TRBV7-2 and TRBJ1-5, with D maybe TRBD1 (5 bases). The CDR3 consists of 15 residues. Germline CDR1 SGHTA, CDR2 FQGNSA. V was trimmed by 1 base and J by 7 bases, leaving 14 bases between them. The CDR3 bases are TGTGCCAGCAGCTTAGAGGGGAGGCGGGGACAGCCCCAGCATTTT. As protein: CASSLEGRRGQPQHF. The variable domain in full, completed from reference TRBV7-2 and TRBJ1-5, reads GAGVSQSPSNKVTEKGKDVELRCDPISGHTALYWYRQSLGQGLEFLIYFQGNSAPDKSGLPSDRFSAERTGGSVSTLTIQRTQQEDSAVYLCASSLEGRRGQPQHFGDGTRLSIL.

This clonotype turned up a few times. The V and J genes are TRBV3-1 and TRBJ1-5, with 9 bases identical to TRBD1. This CDR3 has 15 amino acids. Germline V lookup: CDR1 LGHDT, CDR2 YNNKEL (reference sequence). Trimming removed 1 base from V and 4 bases from J; junction bases left unmatched: 2. In DNA form, the CDR3 reads TGTGCCAGCAGCCAAGGGGACAGGGATAATCAGCCCCAGCATTTT. Residues: CASSQGDRDNQPQHF. Drawing the rest from reference TRBV3-1 and TRBJ1-5, the complete variable domain is DTAVSQTPKYLVTQMGNDKSIKCEQNLGHDTMYWYKQDSKKFLKIMFSYNNKELIINETVPNRFSPKSPDKAHLNLHINSLELGDSAVYFCASSQGDRDNQPQHFGDGTRLSIL.

This clonotype showed up just once. This chain joins TRBV7-6 and TRBJ2-1; 11 bases align to TRBD2. This CDR3 spans 16 amino acids. V was pared by 3 bases and J by 4 bases, with 5 bases of the junction left unmatched. CDR1 and CDR2 from the germline V gene are SGHVS and FNYEAQ. The CDR3 DNA follows: TGTGCCAGCAGCTTGACGGGACTAGCGGCATACAATGAGCAGTTCTTC. Translating gives CASSLTGLAAYNEQFF.

This clonotype was observed at least ten times. This chain links TRBV7-8 with TRBJ2-3; TRBD1 matches at 8 bases. V trimming: 10 bases; J trimming: 6 bases; junction bases outside the gene matches: 6. This CDR3 comprises 12 residues. Germline CDR1 is SGHVS and CDR2 is FQNEAQ. The CDR3 bases are TGTGCCATCGACAGGGGTGGGGATACGCAGTATTTT. This codes for CAIDRGGDTQYF.

This clonotype was detected only a few times. The chain couples TRBV6-1 to TRBJ2-2; no definite D call. V lost 7 bases to trimming and J lost 4 bases, with 13 bases between them. The CDR3 has 14 residues. Germline V gives CDR1 MNHNS, CDR2 SASEGT. DNA for the CDR3: TGTGCCAGCATGAAGACCCCGACCACCGGGGAGCTGTTTTTT. Its protein is CASMKTPTTGELFF.

The rearrangement joins TRBV20-1 to TRBJ1-1, with 12 bases lining up with TRBD1. The CDR3 has 12 amino acids. V gave up 5 bases and J gave up 6 bases; unmatched junction bases: 1. Germline V CDR1 and CDR2: DFQATT, SNEGSKA (reference sequence). CDR3 region: CSAGTGGPEAFF. CDR3 sequence (DNA): TGCAGTGCTGGGACAGGGGGCCCTGAAGCTTTCTTT.

About this clonotype itself: This may arise from a read error, as a much more abundant clone is one base away. V is TRBV7-2 and J is TRBJ2-6, with 9 bases identical to TRBD1. Trimming removed 2 bases from V and 4 bases from J; junction bases left unmatched: 3. The CDR3 contains 16 residues. Germline V gives CDR1 SGHTA, CDR2 FQGNSA. This chain's CDR3 is CTSSLTGGTGANVLTF. The CDR3 DNA is TGTACCAGCAGCTTAACAGGGGGCACGGGGGCCAACGTCCTGACTTTC.

V is TRBV28 and J is TRBJ1-2; possible D gene TRBD1, 6 bases. The ends were cut back, 9 bases at V and 4 bases at J, with 18 bases in the middle. CDR1 is MDHEN, CDR2 SYDVKM, per germline. The CDR3 covers 14 residues. The CDR3 bases are TGTGCCAGTTACGCCCGGACAGTTCGCTATGGCTACACCTTC. Translation: CASYARTVRYGYTF.

This clonotype showed up many times. V is TRBV12-3 or TRBV12-4 and J is TRBJ2-7; D perhaps matches TRBD1 (6 bases). Deletions cut 4 bases from V and 5 bases from J, with 27 bases between. This CDR3 has 18 amino acids. CDR3 DNA sequence: TGTGCCAGCAGTTCTAAGTATTCGTCTGTAACAGGGAAGGACGAGCAGTACTTC. It encodes CASSSKYSSVTGKDEQYF.

The table lists this clonotype with many counts. The rearrangement joins TRBV7-2 to TRBJ2-3; the D is unclear. The CDR3 contains 15 residues. CDR1 and CDR2 (germline): SGHTA, FQGNSA. V was trimmed by 0 bases and J by 0 bases, leaving 7 bases between them. CDR3: CASSLAWASTDTQYF. CDR3 DNA sequence: TGTGCCAGCAGCTTAGCGTGGGCTAGCACAGATACGCAGTATTTT.

This clonotype was seen ten or more times. The chain combines TRBV5-1 with TRBJ1-5; 8 positions match TRBD1. Germline trimming cut 4 bases from V and 2 bases from J; bases unmatched to any gene: 2. The CDR3 sequence is 14 residues long. CDR1 and CDR2 (germline): SGHRS, YFSETQ. CDR3 residues: CASSVTGGNQPQHF. In nucleotides, the CDR3 is TGCGCCAGCAGCGTGACAGGGGGCAATCAGCCCCAGCATTTT.

V usage is TRBV12-3 or TRBV12-4 and J usage is TRBJ2-4, with a tentative D call TRBD1 (6 bases). Trimming removed 2 bases at V and 8 bases at J, with 16 bases between. This CDR3 comprises 15 residues. The CDR3 region has the DNA TGTGCCAGCAGTTTACCCCAGGGGCCTGAGGACATTCAGTACTTC. It yields the protein CASSLPQGPEDIQYF.

Only a few counts were recorded for this clonotype. CDR3 in amino acids: CASSLTAGATRGGTQYF. The CDR3 region has the DNA TGCGCCAGCAGCTTGACAGCGGGGGCAACCAGGGGTGGGACGCAGTATTTT. The rearrangement uses TRBV5-1 and TRBJ2-3; 8 nucleotides align to TRBD2. Looked up from germline, CDR1 is SGHRS and CDR2 is YFSETQ. The CDR3 is 17 amino acids. V lost 1 base and J lost 9; bases outside the gene matches: 16.

This clonotype appeared a few times. The rearrangement links TRBV4-2 to TRBJ1-1; weak D call: TRBD1 (5 bases). The CDR3 totals 16 residues. V gave up 0 bases and J gave up 1 base, with 12 bases separating them. Germline CDR1 LGHNA, CDR2 YNFKEQ. The CDR3 is CASSQDKAGKNTEAFF. The CDR3 DNA sequence: TGTGCCAGCAGCCAAGACAAGGCAGGGAAGAACACTGAAGCTTTCTTT.

The chain is built from TRBV10-2 and TRBJ2-7; D perhaps matches TRBD2 (7 bases). This CDR3 contains 14 residues. V was shortened by 0 bases and J by 6 bases, with 12 bases between the two germline ends. Germline V gene data show CDR1 as WSHSY and CDR2 as SAAADI. The CDR3 region has the DNA TGCGCCAGCAGTGAGTCTGGGGGGGCCGGCGAGCAGTACTTC. Its translation is CASSESGGAGEQYF.

In the case of this clonotype: This clone may be a read error of a much larger clone one base away. The CDR3 loop is CATSTSQDRQTQYF. In DNA, the CDR3 is TGTGCCACCAGCACGAGCCAGGACAGACAGACCCAGTACTTC. This sequence joins TRBV15 and TRBJ2-5, with a tentative D call TRBD1 (6 bases). This CDR3 is 14 amino acids long. Trimming took 4 bases from V and 6 from J, leaving 15 bases between them. CDR1 is LNHNV and CDR2 is YYDKDF in the germline V gene (reference sequence).

The V gene is TRBV7-2, the J gene TRBJ2-7, with D perhaps TRBD1 (5 bases). The CDR3 extends over 15 amino acids. Germline CDR1 reads SGHTA; CDR2 reads FQGNSA. The V end was cut by 5 bases, the J end by 0 bases, with 14 bases between. CDR3 residues: CASSPARGPSYEQYF. The CDR3 nucleotides are TGTGCCAGCAGCCCCGCTAGGGGCCCCTCCTACGAGCAGTACTTC.

The J gene is TRBJ2-5, the V gene TRBV7-3, with D possibly being TRBD1 (6 bases). Germline V lookup: CDR1 SGHTA, CDR2 FQGTGA. Trimming shortened V by 2 bases and J by 4 bases, and 14 bases separated the two germline ends. This CDR3 spans 15 amino acids. The CDR3 region is CASSLDGRGGETQYF. Here the CDR3 DNA reads TGTGCCAGCAGCTTAGACGGTAGAGGGGGAGAGACCCAGTACTTC.

This clonotype showed up many times. The rearrangement joins TRBV7-2 to TRBJ2-5; no firm D call. V was pared by 5 bases and J by 2 bases, with 15 bases between. This CDR3 is built from 15 residues. Per germline, CDR1 SGHTA and CDR2 FQGNSA. CDR3 nucleotides: TGTGCCAGCAGCCCAATGAGGCTACCGCAAGAGACCCAGTACTTC. Residues: CASSPMRLPQETQYF.

This clonotype came up a few times. Just one base apart from a much larger clone, this may be a read error. This rearrangement joins TRBV7-9 to TRBJ2-6, with D perhaps given as TRBD1 or TRBD2 (6 bases each). CDR3 size: 16 residues. Germline lookup yields CDR1 SEHNR and CDR2 FQNEAQ (reference sequence). The DNA of the CDR3 is TGTGCCAGCACCTTGGAGGGGGTCTCTGGGGCCAACGTCCGGACTTTC. Translated, it gives CASTLEGVSGANVRTF.

This clonotype came up once. Since a much larger clone is just one base distant, this may be a read error. The chain uses TRBV29-1 and TRBJ1-1; the match to TRBD1 covers 11 bases. This CDR3 is built from 16 residues. CDR1 is SQVTM and CDR2 is ANQGSEA in the germline V gene. The V and J ends lost 6 bases and 3 bases, in that order; junction bases with no gene match: 12. The CDR3 loop is CSVEDRGRFMDTEAFF. The CDR3 DNA is TGCAGCGTAGAGGACAGGGGGCGTTTTATGGACACTGAAGCTTTCTTT.

This clonotype showed up many times. The rearrangement links TRBV7-9 to TRBJ1-2; tentative D call: TRBD1 (6 bases). V was cut by 3 bases and J by 6 bases, with 11 bases left in between. The CDR3 loop spans 13 amino acids. Germline values: CDR1 SEHNR, CDR2 FQNEAQ (reference sequence). The CDR3 spells CASSLTGSDGYTF. The CDR3 DNA follows: TGTGCCAGCAGCTTGACAGGTTCGGATGGCTACACCTTC.

This clonotype was found many times. CDR3 sequence: CASSLHGTGKNIQYF. CDR3 coding DNA: TGTGCCAGCAGCCTCCACGGGACAGGCAAAAACATTCAGTACTTC. The chain carries TRBV3-1 and TRBJ2-4; the match to TRBD1 covers 8 bases. V lost 4 bases to trimming and J lost 3 bases; unmatched junction nucleotides: 5. The CDR3 runs 15 residues. Germline V gene sequence: CDR1 LGHDT, CDR2 YNNKEL (reference sequence).